This T cell receptor (beta chain) was obtained from a study of regulatory T cells in long-lasting Graves disease. V was clipped by 6 bases and J by 5 bases; unmatched bases: 6. Germline CDR1 reads WNHNN; CDR2 reads SYGVQD (reference sequence). This CDR3 spans 13 amino acids. Time point reported: newly diagnosed GD, antithyroid drugs for less than 3 months. Construction of the TCR library relied on RNA isolated from PBMCs. This clonotype has at least ten counts. Its antigen is currently unknown. Findings and caveats of the study: Newly diagnosed disease favored TRBV20-1 and TRBJ2-1 over persistent disease.

Arm-PCR of CDR3 regions with iRepertoire HTBI primers generated TCR beta libraries. Via MiXCR, TCRdb re-called the multiplex PCR reads, giving one row per CDR3 protein. The sample yields about 520,000 distinct CDR3 sequences, approximately 12% seen once. This same sample was also part of a study on T cells in Graves' hyperthyroidism and ophthalmopathy. That work states: Not enrolled were patients with uncontrolled infection, other autoimmune disease, pregnancy or lactation. First-round RT-PCR with HTBI primers amplified the TCR CDR3 region.

The V gene is TRBV10-1, the J gene TRBJ1-2; 7 bases match TRBD1. The source was peripheral blood mononuclear cells (PBMCs), collected at new diagnosis, from a patient treated with antithyroid drugs. This TCR was recovered from a woman aged 30 to 39 with Graves disease. CDR3 coding DNA: TGCGCCAGCAGCCCGGACAGGTTATATGGCTACACCTTC. This gives the protein CASSPDRLYGYTF.